What follows are 27 T cell receptor beta chains derived from one specimen sequenced in a study of molecular identifiers for immune sequencing clone quantification. TCRdb itself ran the PCR reads through MiXCR, one entry per CDR3 protein. The data show about half a million distinct CDR3 sequences, about a fifth seen once. The specimen was naive CD8+ T cells from blood, with Jurkat cell RNA spiked in. Noted subset: FACS-sorted CD8+CD4-CCR7+CD45RA+ naive T cells. The receptors derive from a human donor in good health. Some libraries in this study had Jurkat cell RNA spiked in.

This clonotype appeared many times. The chain uses TRBV4-2 and TRBJ2-7, with no clear D. There are 13 residues in the CDR3. Trimming took 6 bases from V and 0 from J, leaving 9 bases between them. From germline, CDR1 is LGHNA and CDR2 YNFKEQ. The DNA of the CDR3 is TGTGCCAGCAGTGCCCCACCCTCCTACGAGCAGTACTTC. Translating gives CASSAPPSYEQYF.

The chain employs TRBV9 and TRBJ2-3; D uncertain. Germline-derived CDR1 and CDR2 are SGDLS and YYNGEE. Trimming removed 0 bases at V and 2 bases at J, with 7 bases between. The CDR3 has 14 residues. The CDR3 is CASSVGRTTDTQYF. The CDR3 DNA sequence: TGTGCCAGCAGCGTAGGGAGAACCACAGATACGCAGTATTTT.

The chain recombines TRBV20-1 with TRBJ2-5; maybe TRBD2 (6 bases). The length of the CDR3 is 13 residues. Germline CDR1 is DFQATT and CDR2 is SNEGSKA (reference sequence). V was trimmed by 3 bases and J by 0 bases, leaving 8 bases between them. The CDR3 region is CSASSGDQETQYF. Written as DNA, the CDR3 is TGCAGTGCTAGCTCGGGGGACCAAGAGACCCAGTACTTC.

The chain uses TRBV6-6 and TRBJ1-5; 9 positions agree with TRBD1. Germline V gene lookup returns CDR1 MNHNY and CDR2 SVGAGI (reference sequence). This CDR3 has 19 residues. J lost 0 bases, V lost 2 bases, and 11 bases had no gene match. CDR3 in amino acids: CASSYVAGTGTYSNQPQHF. The CDR3 nucleotides read TGTGCCAGCAGTTACGTGGCCGGGACAGGGACGTATAGCAATCAGCCCCAGCATTTT.

About this clonotype itself: This may arise from a read error, as a much more abundant clone is one base away. The chain has TRBV30 and TRBJ2-3; D perhaps matches TRBD2 (5 bases). The CDR3 contains 15 residues. V gave up 0 bases and J gave up 5 bases, with 15 bases separating them. The germline V gene has CDR1 GTSNPN and CDR2 SVGIG (reference sequence). CDR3 region: CAWSVREGAIDTQYF. In DNA form, the CDR3 reads TGTGCCTGGAGTGTACGTGAGGGAGCAATAGATACGCAGTATTTT.

At least ten counts were recorded for this clonotype. The genes are TRBV24-1 and TRBJ2-1, with D possibly TRBD1 on 6 matching bases. This CDR3 is 13 amino acids long. Germline lookup yields CDR1 KGHDR and CDR2 SFDVKD. Trimming shortened V by 3 bases and J by 8 bases, and 10 bases separated the two germline ends. CDR3 sequence reads: CATSDMTGHEQFF. CDR3 DNA: TGTGCCACCAGTGATATGACAGGACATGAGCAGTTCTTC.

For this clonotype: Just one base apart from a much larger clone, this may be a read error. The CDR3 protein is CACSRRLAGGPRTGELFF. In DNA form, the CDR3 reads TGTGCCTGCAGCAGGCGACTAGCGGGGGGGCCGAGAACCGGGGAGCTGTTTTTT. The genes are TRBV9 and TRBJ2-2; TRBD2 matches at 14 bases. This CDR3 region has 18 residues. The germline CDR1 and CDR2 sequences are SGDLS and YYNGEE.

This clonotype was counted a few times. The chain couples TRBV11-2 to TRBJ2-1; the D gene is possibly TRBD2 (5 bases). V dropped 5 bases and J dropped 0 bases, with 17 bases sitting between them. Germline loops: CDR1 SGHAT, CDR2 FQNNGV. The CDR3 spans 17 residues. The CDR3 region is CASSRGWRTDSYNEQFF. The CDR3 DNA reads as TGTGCCAGCAGCCGGGGTTGGAGGACCGACTCCTACAATGAGCAGTTCTTC.

This clonotype was recorded at least ten times. This sequence joins TRBV7-9 and TRBJ2-1; D gene unclear. V was shortened by 1 base and J by 9 bases, with 7 bases between the two germline ends. Germline V gives CDR1 SEHNR, CDR2 FQNEAQ (reference sequence). The CDR3 runs to 12 residues. CDR3 amino acids: CASSLGTTEQFF. CDR3 in DNA: TGTGCCAGCAGCTTAGGGACCACTGAGCAGTTCTTC.

V is TRBV24-1 and J is TRBJ1-1, with 8 bases matching TRBD1. Germline assignment: CDR1 KGHDR and CDR2 SFDVKD. V lost 3 bases and J lost 7; bases outside the gene matches: 12. This CDR3 region has 16 residues. The CDR3 sequence is CATSDGSGTGVREAFF. CDR3 in DNA: TGTGCCACCAGTGATGGCTCCGGGACAGGTGTCCGTGAAGCTTTCTTT.

This clonotype was counted at least ten times. CDR3 in DNA: TGTGCCAGCAGCCAACAGGCGGGGGGGAGTACAGATACGCAGTATTTT. Translated: CASSQQAGGSTDTQYF. This chain links TRBV4-2 with TRBJ2-3; 9 bases are a match to TRBD2. CDR1 is LGHNA and CDR2 is YNFKEQ in the germline V gene. The CDR3 runs to 16 residues. After removal of 2 bases from V and 3 bases from J, the junction contained 6 bases not matched to a gene.

Turning to this clonotype: A much larger clone differs from this one at a single base, so this may be a read error. The chain employs TRBV20-1 and TRBJ2-5, with 9 nucleotides matching TRBD1. The germline CDR1 and CDR2 sequences are DFQATT and SNEGSKA (reference sequence). CDR3 length: 15 residues. The CDR3 loop is CSTREPGQGVETQYF. CDR3 coding DNA: TGCAGTACTAGAGAACCGGGACAGGGTGTCGAGACCCAGTACTTC.

This clonotype was counted at least ten times. This chain connects TRBV20-1 to TRBJ1-3; TRBD1 might be the D (5 bases). Germline CDR1 reads DFQATT; CDR2 reads SNEGSKA (reference sequence). V lost 0 bases to trimming and J lost 2 bases, with 5 bases between them. This CDR3 spans 13 amino acids. The CDR3 region has the DNA TGCAGTGCTAGAGAAGGGGCTGGAAACACCATATATTTT. Its protein product is CSAREGAGNTIYF.

Note on this clonotype: The junction departs from germline at one end; a sequencing error may be responsible. This chain links TRBV6-6 with TRBJ2-1, with 7 bases aligning to TRBD2. The CDR3 sequence is 13 residues long. CDR1 and CDR2 from the germline V gene are MNHNY and SVGAGI (reference sequence). The CDR3 is CASSGGSYDEQFF. CDR3 nucleotides: TGTGCCTCGTCGGGGGGAAGCTACGATGAGCAGTTCTTC.

This clonotype was counted between two and nine times. This chain uses TRBV7-2 with TRBJ2-7; 12 nucleotides align to TRBD1. This CDR3 has 16 amino acids. After removal of 5 bases from V and 6 bases from J, the junction contained 11 bases not matched to a gene. The germline V gene has CDR1 SGHTA and CDR2 FQGNSA. The CDR3 coding sequence is TGTGCCAGCAGCCCCCTGCTGCGGGACAGGGGGCCCGAGCAGTACTTC. This translates into CASSPLLRDRGPEQYF.

In its sample, this clonotype was seen many times. This chain uses TRBV6-5 with TRBJ1-1; TRBD1 aligns across 7 bases. Germline assignment: CDR1 MNHEY and CDR2 SVGAGI. This CDR3 region has 12 residues. V shed 2 bases and J 6 bases; nucleotides not matched to a gene: 0. CDR3 loop: CASSYGTAEAFF. The DNA for the CDR3 is TGTGCCAGCAGTTACGGGACAGCTGAAGCTTTCTTT.

This clonotype has at least ten counts. The chain is built from TRBV15 and TRBJ2-7, with D perhaps assigned TRBD1 or TRBD2 (6 bases each). V lost 0 bases to trimming and J lost 7 bases, with 16 bases between them. The germline V gene has CDR1 LNHNV and CDR2 YYDKDF (reference sequence). The CDR3 spans 15 residues. The CDR3 loop reads CATSRDRRLGGEQYF. CDR3 nucleotides: TGTGCCACCAGCAGAGATAGACGACTAGGGGGTGAGCAGTACTTC.

This chain uses TRBV6-5 with TRBJ2-7; 7 bases agree with TRBD2. The germline gives CDR1 MNHEY, CDR2 SVGAGI. This CDR3 has 18 amino acids. V lost 2 bases to trimming and J lost 5 bases; unmatched junction nucleotides: 18. The CDR3 reads CASSYIAAGVVNRHEQYF. As DNA, the CDR3 is TGTGCCAGCAGTTACATCGCTGCGGGAGTAGTCAACCGCCACGAGCAGTACTTC.

This clonotype was counted a few times. The V call is TRBV19, the J call TRBJ1-1; 8 bases align to TRBD1. Germline lookup yields CDR1 LNHDA and CDR2 SQIVND (reference sequence). This CDR3 contains 16 residues. Unmatched junction bases numbered 11, after V lost 8 bases and J lost 0 bases. The CDR3 nucleotides read TGTGCCAGTGTCCCAGGGACAGGTATTTTGAACACTGAAGCTTTCTTT. It is translated as CASVPGTGILNTEAFF.

This chain connects TRBV5-8 to TRBJ2-7; 9 bases are a match to TRBD1. V trimming: 4 bases; J trimming: 3 bases; junction bases outside the gene matches: 8. The CDR3 is 15 amino acids. Germline assignment: CDR1 SGHTS and CDR2 YDEGEE. The CDR3 spells CASSLDRGNGYEQYF. DNA of the CDR3: TGTGCCAGCAGCCTGGACAGGGGAAATGGCTACGAGCAGTACTTC.

With respect to this clonotype: A read error may explain this, as a much larger clone is one base away. V gene TRBV28 combines with J gene TRBJ2-3; 7 bases map to TRBD2. There are 15 residues in the CDR3. In germline, CDR1 is MDHEN, CDR2 SYDVKM. CDR3 DNA sequence: TGTGCCAGCAATCCGGGACTACTTATGACAGATACGCGGTATTTT. Amino acids: CASNPGLLMTDTRYF.

This clonotype was seen only once. Possible read error: a much larger clone is one base away. The rearrangement joins TRBV5-5 to TRBJ2-7; possibly TRBD2 for D (6 bases). Trimming removed 6 bases from V and 3 bases from J, with 19 bases in between. Germline V gene data show CDR1 as SGHKS and CDR2 as YYEKEE (reference sequence). This CDR3 region has 15 residues. The chain's CDR3 is CASNSEGLRNYEQYF. In DNA, the CDR3 is TGTGCCAGCAACTCGGAGGGACTTCGCAACTACGAGCAGTACTTC. Full variable domain (remainder filled in from reference TRBV5-5 and TRBJ2-7): DAGVTQSPTHLIKTRGQQVTLRCSPISGHKSVSWYQQVLGQGPQFIFQYYEKEERGRGNFPDRFSARQFPNYSSELNVNALLLGDSALYLCASNSEGLRNYEQYFGPGTRLTVT.

Worth noting for this clonotype: This may be a read error: a much more frequent sequence differs by one nucleotide. The CDR3 is CSADGSGVRGYTF. The CDR3 nucleotides are TGCAGCGCTGACGGATCAGGGGTTCGTGGCTACACCTTC. The V gene is TRBV29-1, the J gene TRBJ1-2, with D perhaps matching TRBD1 (6 bases). The CDR3 is 13 amino acids. The V gene lost 7 bases and the J gene lost 7 bases, with 19 bases spanning the gap. Germline V gene data show CDR1 as SQVTM and CDR2 as ANQGSEA.

Concerning this clonotype: A read error may be the cause here, since a much bigger clone is one base away. The chain employs TRBV5-3 and TRBJ2-7; a weak D match, TRBD2 (5 bases). TRBV5-3 is noted as an ORF with a role that remains uncertain. Deletions cut 10 bases from V and 1 base from J, with 18 bases between. This CDR3 spans 14 amino acids. CDR3 loop: CARSSTTNSYEQYF. The CDR3, as DNA: TGTGCCCGCAGCTCGACTACGAATTCCTACGAGCAGTACTTC.

The chain combines TRBV12-5 with TRBJ1-3, with no clear D. This CDR3 has 14 amino acids. The V end was cut by 5 bases, the J end by 2 bases, with 10 bases between. The V gene's germline CDR1 is LGHNT and CDR2 FRNRAP. DNA for the CDR3: TGTGCTAGTGGTCCAACAGCCGCTGGAAACACCATATATTTT. Translating it yields CASGPTAAGNTIYF.

Ten or more counts support this clonotype. The chain employs TRBV9 and TRBJ2-2, with 7 positions matching TRBD2. CDR1 is SGDLS and CDR2 is YYNGEE in the germline V gene. V was clipped by 0 bases and J by 3 bases; unmatched bases: 5. The CDR3 runs to 16 residues. DNA for the CDR3: TGTGCCAGCAGCGTAGAAACTAGCGAGTACACCGGGGAGCTGTTTTTT. It codes for CASSVETSEYTGELFF.

The chain has TRBV4-1 and TRBJ1-2; a possible D gene is TRBD1 (5 bases). V lost 0 bases and J lost 5, with 25 bases in between. The germline V gene encodes CDR1 MGHRA and CDR2 YSYEKL. The CDR3 has 19 residues. DNA for the CDR3: TGCGCCAGCAGCCAAGATCTATGGGCGGAAGGGGCGCCTCTATATGGCTACACCTTC. This sequence encodes CASSQDLWAEGAPLYGYTF.